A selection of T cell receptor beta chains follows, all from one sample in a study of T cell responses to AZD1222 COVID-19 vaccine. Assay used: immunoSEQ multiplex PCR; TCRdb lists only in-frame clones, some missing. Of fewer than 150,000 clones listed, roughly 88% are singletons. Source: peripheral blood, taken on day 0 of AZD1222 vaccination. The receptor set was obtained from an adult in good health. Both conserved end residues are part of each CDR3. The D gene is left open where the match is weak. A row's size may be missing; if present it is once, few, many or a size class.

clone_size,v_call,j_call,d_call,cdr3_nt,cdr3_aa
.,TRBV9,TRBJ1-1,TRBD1,TGTGCCAGCAGCCCGACGCCGGTGGGGGGACAGACGAACACTGAAGCTTTCTTT,CASSPTPVGGQTNTEAFF
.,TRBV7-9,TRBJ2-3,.,TGTGCCAGCGGCAGCCCCCTCACAGATACGCAGTATTTT,CASGSPLTDTQYF
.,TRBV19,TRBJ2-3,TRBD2,TGTGCCAGTACCTGGGGCCTTACTAGCGGCGCAGATACGCAGTATTTT,CASTWGLTSGADTQYF
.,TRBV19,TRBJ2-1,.,TGTGCCAGTAGTATACGTGGAACTGGGAACCTCAATGAGCAGTTCTTC,CASSIRGTGNLNEQFF
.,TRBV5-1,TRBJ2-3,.,TGCGCCAGCAGCGCTGAGGACTCCTTGAAGAAACAGTATTTT,CASSAEDSLKKQYF
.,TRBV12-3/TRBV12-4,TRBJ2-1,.,TGTGCCAGCAGTGCTAATCGGTACAATGAGCAGTTCTTC,CASSANRYNEQFF
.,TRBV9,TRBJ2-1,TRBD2,TGTGCCAGCAGCTTTACGACCGGGACTAGCGGTTACAATGAGCAGTTCTTC,CASSFTTGTSGYNEQFF
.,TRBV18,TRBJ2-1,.,TGTGCCAGCTCACCAACGGGAGTGGGAAATGAGCAGTTCTTC,CASSPTGVGNEQFF
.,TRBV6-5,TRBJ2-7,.,TGTGCCAGCAGTTACTCCTCCAGGGGCGCGGCATACGAGCAGTACTTC,CASSYSSRGAAYEQYF
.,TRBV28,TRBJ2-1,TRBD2,TGTGCCAGCACGCAAGCGGGAGGAGGGGAGTACAATGAGCAGTTCTTC,CASTQAGGGEYNEQFF
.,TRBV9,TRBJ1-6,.,TGTGCCAGCAGCGTACGACCGGGGGAGAATTCACCCCTCCACTTT,CASSVRPGENSPLHF
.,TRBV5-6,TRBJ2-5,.,TGTGCCAGCAGCTTGTCAGGGTGGGAGACCCAGTACTTC,CASSLSGWETQYF
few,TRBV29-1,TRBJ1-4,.,TGCAGCGTTGAAGAAGTGGGGGTTAATGAAAAACTGTTTTTT,CSVEEVGVNEKLFF
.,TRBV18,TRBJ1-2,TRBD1,TGTGCCAGCTCACCAAGTTATACACAGGGGATGGTTGAAGGCTACACCTTC,CASSPSYTQGMVEGYTF
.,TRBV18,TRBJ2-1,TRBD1,TGTGCCAGCTCACCCGGACAGGTCCTCGCCCATGAGCAGTTCTTC,CASSPGQVLAHEQFF
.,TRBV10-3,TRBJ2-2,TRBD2,TGTGCCATCAGTGCTGCTAGCGGGGTAAACACCGGGGAGCTGTTTTTT,CAISAASGVNTGELFF
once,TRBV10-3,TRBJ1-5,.,TGTGCCATCAGTGTGTCGGGGTTAGGCAATCAGCCCCAGCATTTT,CAISVSGLGNQPQHF
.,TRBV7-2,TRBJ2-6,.,TGTGCCAGCAGCTTACGCAGTGGCTCTGGGGCCAACGTCCTGACTTTC,CASSLRSGSGANVLTF
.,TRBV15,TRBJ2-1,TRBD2,TGTGCCACCAGATCCCCGGGACTAGCGGGGGGGTTCTTCTTC,CATRSPGLAGGFFF
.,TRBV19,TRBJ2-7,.,TGTGCCAGTTCGACTAGGACACCTACCTACGAGCAGTACTTC,CASSTRTPTYEQYF
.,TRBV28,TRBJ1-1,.,TGTGCCAGCAGTTTTAGACCGGTTGAAGCTTTCTTT,CASSFRPVEAFF
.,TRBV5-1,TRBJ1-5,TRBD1,TGCGCCAGCAGCTCGGAGGGACAGCCTGATCAGCCCCAGCATTTT,CASSSEGQPDQPQHF
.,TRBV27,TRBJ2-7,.,TGTGCCAGCAGACCAAGCGGGTCTTCTTCCTACGAGCAGTACTTC,CASRPSGSSSYEQYF
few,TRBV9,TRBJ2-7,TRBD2,TGTGCCAGCAGCGTAGACTTAGCGGGAGTGGGGGAGCAGTACTTC,CASSVDLAGVGEQYF
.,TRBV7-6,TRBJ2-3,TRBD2,TGTGCCAGCAGCTTAATGTCTAGCGGGACCACAGATACGCAGTATTTT,CASSLMSSGTTDTQYF
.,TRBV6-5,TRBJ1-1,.,TGTGCCAGCAGCTCAGGGTCCCTGAACACTGAAGCTTTCTTT,CASSSGSLNTEAFF
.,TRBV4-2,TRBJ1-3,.,TGTGCCAGCAGCCAAGATGGAAGTTCACCTGGAAACACCATATATTTT,CASSQDGSSPGNTIYF
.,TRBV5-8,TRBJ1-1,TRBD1,TGTGCCAGCAGCTTGGGACTGACAGGGCTCACTGAAGCTTTCTTT,CASSLGLTGLTEAFF
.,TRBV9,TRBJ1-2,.,TGTGCCAGCACCGACGGACTGGCTTATGGCTACACCTTC,CASTDGLAYGYTF
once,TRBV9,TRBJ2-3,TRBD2,TGTGCCAGCAGCGTCTTAGCGGGAGTGATCACAGATACGCAGTATTTT,CASSVLAGVITDTQYF
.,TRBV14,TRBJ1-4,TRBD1,TGTGCCAGCAGCCAGACAGGGGGGCCAACTAATGAAAAACTGTTTTTT,CASSQTGGPTNEKLFF
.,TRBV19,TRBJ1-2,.,TGTGCCAGTAGGAAAAACCGGGGTGGGAACACCTTC,CASRKNRGGNTF